Sequencing of this T cell receptor (beta chain) was carried out in a study of beta chain features in type 1 diabetes. cDNA synthesis used the whole RNA isolate, giving expressed TCRB sequences. This table comes from immunoSEQ multiplex PCR, and its TCRdb copy is limited to in-frame clones, with some not included. The table includes 70,000 to 95,000 clones, approximately 32% detected once. Trimming removed 1 base from V and 6 bases from J, with 16 bases in between. The CDR3 loop spans 16 amino acids. Germline V gene data show CDR1 as SGHTA and CDR2 as FQGTGA. This clone was picked up a small number of times.

The receptor was isolated from a woman aged 18-35 years in good health. This sequence joins TRBV7-3 and TRBJ2-1; perhaps TRBD2 as D (7 bases). Sequences were obtained from stem cell memory CD4+ T cells from blood. The CDR3 loop is CASSLKGGTGANEQFF. The DNA of the CDR3 is TGTGCCAGCAGCTTAAAGGGGGGGACCGGTGCCAATGAGCAGTTCTTC. The full variable domain, its missing parts supplied by reference TRBV7-3 and TRBJ2-1, is GAGVSQTPSNKVTEKGKYVELRCDPISGHTALYWYRQSLGQGPEFLIYFQGTGAADDSGLPNDRFFAVRPEGSVSTLKIQRTERGDSAVYLCASSLKGGTGANEQFFGPGTRLTVL.